The 2 T cell receptor beta chains below all came from one sample that was sequenced in a study of cytomegalovirus exposure and HLA in healthy donors. Amplification used 60 Vbeta primers and 13 Jbeta primers. Profiling relied on immunoSEQ multiplex PCR, and the TCRdb table lists in-frame clones only, not all of them. Of roughly 45,000 clones in the sample, roughly 60% were seen once. Sequencing input: PBMCs. The receptors derive from a human donor in good health.

In this sample, this clone turned up a few times. The chain carries TRBV21-1 and TRBJ1-5; TRBD1, the table's D call, was not compared with the DNA. TRBV21-1 is listed as a pseudogene. This CDR3 is 13 amino acids long. The CDR3 DNA is TGTGCCAGCAGCAAAAGTTCGGACAGGCCTTCGCATTTT. The encoded protein is CASSKSSDRPSHF.

The chain employs TRBV11-2 and TRBJ1-3; D might be TRBD1 (6 bases). V was shortened by 2 bases and J by 4 bases, with 9 bases between the two germline ends. The CDR3 covers 14 residues. The V gene's germline CDR1 is SGHAT and CDR2 FQNNGV. CDR3 amino acids: CASSLSGAGNTIYF. For the CDR3, the DNA is TGTGCCAGCAGCTTATCAGGGGCCGGAAACACCATATATTTT.